A selection of T cell receptor beta chains follows, all from one sample in a study of PD-1 blockade in classical Hodgkin lymphoma. This table comes from immunoSEQ multiplex PCR, and its TCRdb copy is limited to in-frame clones, with some not included. Here the sample spans some 95,000 clones, 90% being singletons. The sequenced sample was peripheral blood mononuclear cells (PBMCs), obtained before the fourth cycle of nivolumab. The receptors shown here come from a human donor with classical Hodgkin lymphoma. Each CDR3 is given with its conserved first and last residue. A D gene is named only where the DNA matches it firmly.

CDR3	J	V	D
CASSIARGTEAFF	TRBJ1-1	TRBV19	.
CASSLSEETQYF	TRBJ2-5	TRBV5-1	.
CASSQSGGEQYF	.	TRBV4-2	.
CASSFQPDPYNEQFF	TRBJ2-1	TRBV5-1	.
CAWEGRGMVYEQYF	TRBJ2-7	TRBV30	TRBD2
CASSLVRGGPAYEQYF	TRBJ2-7	TRBV5-6	TRBD2
CSVDRGQDEQYF	TRBJ2-7	TRBV29-1	TRBD1
CASSPGGNQPQHF	TRBJ1-5	TRBV7-6	.
CASSYRWCWYTGELFF	TRBJ2-2	TRBV6-7	.
CASSTDMYYEQYF	TRBJ2-7	TRBV5-6	.
CASSPSRTAETQYF	TRBJ2-5	TRBV7-8	.
CASSPNRYSNQPQHF	TRBJ1-5	TRBV27	.
CSVDRGTGGYEQYF	TRBJ2-7	TRBV29-1	TRBD1
CASSSNTGELFF	TRBJ2-2	TRBV5-4	.
CASSIPGLGTEAFF	TRBJ1-1	TRBV19	.
CASSDEGFRHTEAFF	TRBJ1-1	TRBV18	.
CAWSRGGPTDTQYF	TRBJ2-3	TRBV30	TRBD2
CASSQDWSTPLHF	TRBJ1-6	TRBV4-1	.
CASSPRGTATDTQYF	TRBJ2-3	TRBV9	.
CASSPTGGIYNEQFF	TRBJ2-1	TRBV7-6	.
CASKRGTLPLGTEAFF	TRBJ1-1	TRBV19	.
CASSQGLSGYTF	TRBJ1-2	TRBV13	.
CASSLSVWEQFF	TRBJ2-1	TRBV19	.
CASSSGPSNTEAFF	TRBJ1-1	TRBV6-5	.
CASSPDQSSYNEQFF	TRBJ2-1	TRBV6-5	.
CASSLRGLDTEAFF	TRBJ1-1	TRBV7-2	.
CASSLGQLNQPQHF	TRBJ1-5	TRBV7-9	.
CASSQEITSGGAGDTQYF	TRBJ2-3	TRBV4-2	TRBD2
CAWGTGVETQYF	TRBJ2-5	TRBV30	TRBD1
CASSPPGVPGRAFF	TRBJ1-1	TRBV4-3	.
CASSFPRGGGAPKNIQYF	TRBJ2-4	TRBV7-2	.
CASSRPGELFF	TRBJ2-2	TRBV6-1	.